The 4 T cell receptor beta chains presented below share a single source sample, sequenced in a study of shared clonotypes between healthy human individuals. Data came from immunoSEQ multiplex PCR; TCRdb stores just in-frame clones and leaves some out. Counted here are 550,000 to 700,000 clones, more than 70% occurring once; the ten biggest clones make up about 1.8%. The sequencing sample was made of memory CD4+ T cells sorted from blood. Described subset: CD45RA-negative fraction. The receptors here all came from a woman younger than 45 in good health.

The chain is built from TRBV29-1 and TRBJ1-5; 8 bases fit TRBD1. From germline, CDR1 is SQVTM and CDR2 ANQGSEA. The V gene end was trimmed by 4 bases and the J gene end by 6 bases; junction bases not matched to a gene: 5. The CDR3 contains 13 residues. CDR3 in amino acids: CSVAGGIFQPQHF. DNA for the CDR3: TGCAGCGTTGCAGGGGGCATATTTCAGCCCCAGCATTTT. The full variable domain, its missing parts supplied by reference TRBV29-1 and TRBJ1-5, is SAVISQKPSRDICQRGTSLTIQCQVDSQVTMMFWYRQQPGQSLTLIATANQGSEATYESGFVIDKFPISRPNLTFSTLTVSNMSPEDSSIYLCSVAGGIFQPQHFGDGTRLSIL.

The V and J genes are TRBV6-1 and TRBJ2-4; a weak D match, TRBD1 (6 bases). Germline V CDR1 and CDR2: MNHNS, SASEGT. The CDR3 sequence is 16 residues long. The V end lost 1 base, the J end lost 9 bases, and 19 bases lay between the germline ends. The CDR3 DNA sequence: TGTGCCAGCAGTGAAGGGAGTGCAGGGGCATGGGGCATTCAGTACTTC. This codes for CASSEGSAGAWGIQYF.

This clone was recorded many times. V gene TRBV13 combines with J gene TRBJ2-1; 9 bases match TRBD2. Unmatched junction bases numbered 19, after V lost 3 bases and J lost 7 bases. The CDR3 spans 19 residues. Germline V gene lookup returns CDR1 PRHDT and CDR2 FYEKMQ (reference sequence). The CDR3 DNA sequence: TGTGCCAGCAGCTTTTCCCCTTACGCGGGAGGGCCGTTAGGGAATGAGCAGTTCTTC. Protein sequence: CASSFSPYAGGPLGNEQFF.

A few counts support this clone. V gene TRBV14 combines with J gene TRBJ1-1; D is undetermined. The CDR3 consists of 12 residues. Trimming stripped 2 bases from V and 10 bases from J, with 11 bases between. Germline loops: CDR1 SGHDN, CDR2 FVKESK. The CDR3 sequence is CASSQNSGRAFF. As DNA, the CDR3 is TGTGCCAGCAGCCAAAATAGCGGTAGAGCTTTCTTT.